A selection of T cell receptor beta chains follows, all from one sample in a study of blood T cell repertoires in COVID-19. Profiled with immunoSEQ multiplex PCR; TCRdb holds only in-frame clones, not every one. The table includes under 300,000 clones, approximately 80% detected once. The sequenced sample consisted of peripheral blood. The receptor source for this set is a woman at least 80 years old with active or convalescent COVID-19. The conserved cysteine and the conserved F or W are not part of the CDR3 here.

v_call	j_call	cdr3_aa
TRBV4-2	TRBJ1-1	ASSQDPRDTEAF
TRBV5-4	TRBJ1-3	ASSPKGGIIY
TRBV11-3	TRBJ2-5	ASSYGTEETQY
TRBV18	TRBJ1-2	ASSPRRDINYGYT
TRBV10-3	TRBJ2-3	AISESRTSGSWADTQY
TRBV19	TRBJ2-2	ASSIGGGGSGTGELF
TRBV19	TRBJ2-7	ASSPTNPWDRGRYEQY
TRBV3-1/TRBV3-2	TRBJ2-3	ASSLNVGTSGRADTQY
TRBV3-1/TRBV3-2	TRBJ1-1	ASSRSQQGMNTEAF
TRBV10-3	TRBJ2-3	AISPAEGDTQY
TRBV5-1	TRBJ2-1	ASSLLAGGNYNEQF
TRBV5-4	TRBJ2-3	ASSSGLADKSTDTQY
TRBV7-9	TRBJ1-1	ASSVDRGMNTEAF
TRBV5-1	TRBJ2-7	ASSLMRGYEQY
TRBV27	TRBJ1-2	ASSLVGDRGLNYGYT
TRBV7-8	TRBJ2-7	ASSPRQGLSYEQY
TRBV19	TRBJ1-1	ASSINIGGLRQVAF
TRBV24-1	TRBJ2-5	ATSDGGTAETQY
TRBV29-1	TRBJ1-1	SVGQGARSTEAF
TRBV5-1	TRBJ2-3	ASSLQGGDTQY
TRBV7-7	TRBJ2-1	ASSLALDSYNEQF
TRBV2	TRBJ1-4	ASRQTGGYGEKLF
TRBV6-5	TRBJ1-2	ASGNQGTGYGYT
TRBV28	TRBJ2-1	ASSLEREKF
TRBV18	TRBJ2-1	ASSPPSSWSEQF
TRBV6-2/TRBV6-3	TRBJ1-1	ASSRPLDRGQNTEAF
TRBV5-4	TRBJ2-3	ASSSGQGRDTQY
TRBV28	TRBJ2-5	ASSWTSGRVQETQY
TRBV10-1	TRBJ2-1	ASSDIAESDEQF
TRBV27	TRBJ1-5	ASRLRGGGNQPQH
TRBV5-4	TRBJ2-3	ASSPRPTGTSTHTQY
TRBV20-1	TRBJ1-1	SARLLGEAF
TRBV19	TRBJ2-7	ASSTGLPGWGYEQY
TRBV14	TRBJ2-1	ASSQVPGLALHEQF
TRBV28	TRBJ1-3	ASSGQTGNTIY
TRBV5-1	TRBJ2-1	ASSSHGGENEQF
TRBV2	TRBJ1-1	ASTKARENTEAF